Listed here is a single T cell receptor (beta chain). Ten or more counts support this clonotype. The antigen it binds to is not known. The sample holds no much larger clone one base away, and base qualities are not on file. Receptor amplification or capture employed multiplex PCR. The sequencer was an Illumina HiSeq 4000. iRepertoire HTBI primers and Arm-PCR amplification of CDR3 regions were used to construct TCR beta libraries. PCR products were gel purified before sequencing. Turning to the authors' computational methods: Gene usage analysis of CDR3 amino acid clonotypes relied on the roughly 60 TRBV and 13 to 15 TRBJ segments identified across samples. COPE and FqMerger were used to merge filtered high-quality paired reads into contigs. Contigs were aligned with BLAST to IMGT TRBV, TRBD and TRBJ reference genes, and CDR3 was defined per IMGT. Clonotypes above 0.1% frequency were classified as highly expanded clones. Shannon entropy served as the measure of repertoire diversity, while the Gini coefficient captured V-J evenness. Public clonotypes were defined as clonotypes shared by more than one individual. The raw public reads went through TCRdb reprocessing: fastp at Q25, MiXCR clone calling, in-frame beta chains kept. CDR3 protein sequences are deduplicated, and each keeps its most common genes and DNA. The V and J calls, along with clone size, are taken from TCRdb and not from the paper's own processing. The sample contains a few hundred thousand distinct CDR3 sequences, 20% to 25% of them found a single time. The ten largest make up 6.5% to 9% of the sample.

The source of the sample is a study of regulatory T cells in long-lasting Graves disease (dated by TCRdb to the early 2020s). Study-wide context: Persistent Graves' disease was defined as persistently positive TSH receptor autoantibodies together with antithyroid drug treatment for over 5 years. Peripheral blood TCR sequencing and RNA sequencing compared persistent Graves' disease patients with newly diagnosed Graves' disease patients. The study was conducted in China and was registered as a clinical trial. TCR sequencing covered 13 persistent and 20 or so newly diagnosed Graves' disease patients, about 35 samples in total. Persistent Graves' disease patients in the clinical cohort had taken antithyroid drugs for approximately 10 years on average.

The germline V gene yields MNHNS for CDR1 and SASEGT for CDR2. Spanning cysteine to phenylalanine, the CDR3 consists of 12 amino acids. The entry retains the CDR3 DNA only, 36 bases that are in frame from base 1. From V the trimming removes 10 bases and from J it removes 6 bases, while the gene matches leave 8 bases of the junction unaccounted for. What the research found in general, with its limitations: Compared with newly diagnosed patients, persistent Graves' disease patients had lower TCR Shannon entropy and fewer highly expanded clones, which suggests clonal expansion. The authors noted that the small sample size was a limitation that may lower accuracy. Only peripheral blood was studied, because thyroid tissue, the primary lesion, was inaccessible. Persistent disease showed preferential use of TRBV28, TRBJ1-2 and TRBJ2-5, whereas newly diagnosed disease favored TRBV20-1 and TRBJ2-1. Patients with persistent disease shared more public clonotypes (about 2,700) than newly diagnosed patients did (about 1,000). Sequencing and analysis were restricted to the TCR beta chain.

The time point label here, explained by the study, means: persistent/refractory GD, antithyroid drugs over 5 years with positive TRAb. For both TCR sequencing and RNA sequencing, RNA was extracted from PBMCs using TRIzol. The diagnosis of Graves' disease was made according to American Thyroid Association guidelines. Recruitment of patients was carried out at an endocrinology department in Xi'an, China. Each patient gave 7.5 to 10 milliliters of peripheral blood, collected in an EDTA anticoagulant tube. Ficoll Paque Plus density gradient separation was used to isolate PBMCs, and no further T cell sorting was performed. An Agilent 2100 Bioanalyzer and agarose gel were used to assess RNA quality, and a NanoDrop 2000 was used to measure RNA concentration.

This specimen consisted of peripheral blood mononuclear cells (PBMCs), obtained when the disease was refractory, from a patient treated with antithyroid drugs. The TCR sequence derives from a female donor with Graves disease. The sequence links TRBV6-1 to TRBJ1-1; 7 bases in the middle match TRBD1. CDR3 loop: CATMTGYAEAFF. At the DNA level, the sequence is TGTGCCACCATGACAGGGTACGCTGAAGCTTTCTTT.